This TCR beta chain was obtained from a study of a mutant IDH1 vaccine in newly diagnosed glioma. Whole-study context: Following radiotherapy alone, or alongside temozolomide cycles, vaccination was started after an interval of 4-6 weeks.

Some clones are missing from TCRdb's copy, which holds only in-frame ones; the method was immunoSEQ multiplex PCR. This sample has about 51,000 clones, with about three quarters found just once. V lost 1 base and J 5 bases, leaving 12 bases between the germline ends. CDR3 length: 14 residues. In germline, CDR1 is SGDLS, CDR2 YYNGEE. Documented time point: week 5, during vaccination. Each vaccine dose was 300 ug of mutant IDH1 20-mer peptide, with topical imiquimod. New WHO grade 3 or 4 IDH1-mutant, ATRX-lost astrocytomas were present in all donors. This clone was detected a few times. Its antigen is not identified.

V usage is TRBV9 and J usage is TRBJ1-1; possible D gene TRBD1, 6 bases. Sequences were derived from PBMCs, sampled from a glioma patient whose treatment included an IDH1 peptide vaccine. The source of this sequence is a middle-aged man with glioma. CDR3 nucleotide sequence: TGTGCCAGCAGCGTACGCAGGGGAAGGACTGAAGCTTTCTTT. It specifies CASSVRRGRTEAFF.